The table lists the clone carrying this T cell receptor (beta chain) with many counts. The data were taken from a study of T cells after yellow fever vaccination. Trimming removed 0 bases at V and 7 bases at J, with 12 bases between. Germline CDR1 is MGHRA and CDR2 is YSYEKL. The CDR3 length is 14 residues. TCRdb recomputed calls from the 5' RACE reads with MiXCR, one row per CDR3 protein. The sample yields 25,000 to 30,000 distinct CDR3 sequences, approximately 4.8% seen once. Sequenced material: PBMCs, either bulk or a sorted T-cell subset (CD4+, CD8+, memory, or dextramer-sorted; not recorded which), taken on the day of the yellow fever booster vaccination. This chain links TRBV4-1 with TRBJ2-5; D not certain. The TCR sequence derives from a man aged 18 to 29 who received the YFV17D yellow fever vaccine. CDR3 DNA: TGCGCCAGCAGCCAAGATGCCGGAGTGGGGACCCAGTACTTC. Encoded protein: CASSQDAGVGTQYF.